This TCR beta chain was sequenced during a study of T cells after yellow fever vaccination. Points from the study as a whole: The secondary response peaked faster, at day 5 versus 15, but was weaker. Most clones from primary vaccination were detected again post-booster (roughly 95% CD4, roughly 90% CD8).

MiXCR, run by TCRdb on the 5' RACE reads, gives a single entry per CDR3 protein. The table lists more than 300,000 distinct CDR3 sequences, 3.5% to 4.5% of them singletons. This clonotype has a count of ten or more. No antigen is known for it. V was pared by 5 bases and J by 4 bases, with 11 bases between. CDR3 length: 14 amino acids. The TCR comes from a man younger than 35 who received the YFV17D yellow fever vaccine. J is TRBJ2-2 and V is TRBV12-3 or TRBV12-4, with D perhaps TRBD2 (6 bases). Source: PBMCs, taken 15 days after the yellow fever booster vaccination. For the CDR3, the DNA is TGTGCCAGCAGTGGGGGGAGCGGCACCGGGGAGCTGTTTTTT. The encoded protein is CASSGGSGTGELFF.